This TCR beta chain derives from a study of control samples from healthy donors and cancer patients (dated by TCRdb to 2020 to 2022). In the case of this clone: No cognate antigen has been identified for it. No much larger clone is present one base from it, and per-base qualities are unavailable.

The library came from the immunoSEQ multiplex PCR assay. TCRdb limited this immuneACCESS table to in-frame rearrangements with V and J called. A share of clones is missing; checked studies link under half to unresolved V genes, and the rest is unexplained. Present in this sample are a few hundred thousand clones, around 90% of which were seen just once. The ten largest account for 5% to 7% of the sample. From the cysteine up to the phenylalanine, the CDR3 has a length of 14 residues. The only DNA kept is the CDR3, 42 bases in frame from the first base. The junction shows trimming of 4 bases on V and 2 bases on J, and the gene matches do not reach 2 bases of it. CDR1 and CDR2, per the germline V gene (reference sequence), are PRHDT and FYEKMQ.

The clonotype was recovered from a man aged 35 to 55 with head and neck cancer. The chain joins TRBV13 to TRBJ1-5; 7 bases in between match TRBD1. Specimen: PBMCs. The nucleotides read TGTGCCAGCAGCTCTGGGACAGGCAATCAGCCCCAGCATTTT. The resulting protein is CASSSGTGNQPQHF.